A single T cell receptor beta chain is shown here with its context. The V and J ends lost 4 bases and 9 bases, in that order; junction bases with no gene match: 12. This CDR3 is 15 amino acids long. The sample comes from a study of spatial heterogeneity in lung cancer. In TCRdb, the 5' RACE reads were re-called with MiXCR into one record per CDR3 protein. The repertoire holds tens of thousands of distinct CDR3 sequences, 7% to 7.5% seen once, with roughly 30% in the top ten. Stated time point: sample taken at primary tumor resection. The sequence derives from a female donor with early-stage non-small cell lung cancer. Material: PBMCs, obtained at surgery. The chain recombines TRBV23-1 with TRBJ2-7, with 10 bases fitting TRBD1. TRBV23-1 is an ORF for which the function is uncertain. CDR3 nucleotides: TGCGCCAGCAGTCCCCCCGGGACAGGGGACGGGGGGCAGTACTTC. Translated, it gives CASSPPGTGDGGQYF.